This TCR beta chain emerged from a study of blood T cell repertoires in COVID-19. Germline loops: CDR1 SEHNR, CDR2 FQNEAQ (reference sequence). V was cut by 7 bases and J by 1 base, with 16 bases left in between. The CDR3 is 15 residues long. Some clones are missing from TCRdb's copy, which holds only in-frame ones; the method was immunoSEQ multiplex PCR. The table records about 180,000 clones, more than 80% of them present only once. The source of this sequence is a human donor in a cohort sampled during active COVID-19. The specimen was peripheral blood. The V and J genes are TRBV7-9 and TRBJ2-5; D might be TRBD1 (5 bases). Here the CDR3 DNA reads TGTGCCAGCACCCCGAGTGGGGCGGTCCAAGAGACCCAGTACTTC. Amino acid sequence: CASTPSGAVQETQYF.